This T cell receptor beta chain was captured by sequencing in a study of T cell responses to AZD1222 COVID-19 vaccine. Overall study context: Pooling of second doses given at about 4 or about 12 weeks was done. Study findings and constraints: No repertoire was sampled before or during the peak T cell response, only after it. The donor cohort was predominantly white British with a female majority, and clonal diversity may have been underestimated. Across the whole spike, CD4 TCRs peaked at regions 160-218 and 743-854.

Assay used: immunoSEQ multiplex PCR; TCRdb lists only in-frame clones, some missing. The sample shows around 84,000 clones, 70% to 90% of them seen only once. Concerning this clone itself: Its specificity is unknown.

Trimming cost V 5 bases and J 4 bases, with 6 bases left between them. CDR1 is SEHNR, CDR2 FQNEAQ, per germline (reference sequence). The CDR3 has 12 amino acids. The chain couples TRBV7-9 to TRBJ1-5, with D unclear. The starting material was peripheral blood, obtained on day 0 of AZD1222 vaccination. This sequence originates from an adult in good health. The CDR3 here is CASSHLNQPQHF. The CDR3 DNA reads as TGTGCCAGCAGCCACCTTAATCAGCCCCAGCATTTT.